The 12 T cell receptor beta chains below come from one sample, sequenced in a study of shared clonotypes between healthy human individuals. Data came from immunoSEQ multiplex PCR; TCRdb stores just in-frame clones and leaves some out. The sample lists 1,500,000 or so clones, roughly 97% occurring once. The sequencing input was naive CD4+ T cells sorted from blood. The subset: CD45RA+ positively selected. All receptors derive from a man aged 30 to 45 in good health.

This chain joins TRBV7-9 and TRBJ2-5; 8 bases fit TRBD1. Germline loops: CDR1 SEHNR, CDR2 FQNEAQ (reference sequence). Trimming cost V 8 bases and J 5 bases; bases outside gene matches: 10. CDR3 length equals 14 residues. The DNA for the CDR3 is TGTGCCAGCGGATCGACAGGGGTGCTGGAGACCCAGTACTTC. This gives the protein CASGSTGVLETQYF.

The CDR3 spells CASSRRDRGLRYEQYF. In DNA, the CDR3 is TGTGCCAGCAGCCGCCGGGACAGGGGGCTTCGGTACGAGCAGTACTTC. V is TRBV14 and J is TRBJ2-7; 12 nucleotides agree with TRBD1. This CDR3 contains 16 residues. The germline V gene encodes CDR1 SGHDN and CDR2 FVKESK. V trimming: 4 bases; J trimming: 4 bases; junction bases outside the gene matches: 8.

The gene calls are TRBV4-3 and TRBJ2-4; D possibly corresponds to TRBD1 (5 bases). The CDR3 covers 14 residues. V was shortened by 0 bases and J by 7 bases, with 10 bases between the two germline ends. Germline loops: CDR1 LGHNA, CDR2 YSLEER. CDR3 DNA sequence: TGCGCCAGCAGCCAAGACAGGGTTGGGAACATTCAGTACTTC. It yields the protein CASSQDRVGNIQYF.

CDR3 sequence (DNA): TGTGCCAGCAGCTTAGCCAGGGCCTCTATCGAGCAGTTCTTC. Amino acids: CASSLARASIEQFF. The genes are TRBV7-2 and TRBJ2-1, with D perhaps matching TRBD1 (5 bases). The CDR3 sequence is 14 residues long. The V gene's germline CDR1 is SGHTA and CDR2 FQGNSA. V lost 0 bases and J lost 10, with 13 bases in between.

This chain uses TRBV6-5 with TRBJ2-3, with 9 bases aligning to TRBD2. The CDR3 covers 16 residues. J was trimmed by 0 bases and V by 4 bases; bases with no gene match: 5. Germline V gene sequence: CDR1 MNHEY, CDR2 SVGAGI. CDR3 in amino acids: CASSSKRGVSTDTQYF. The CDR3, as DNA: TGTGCCAGCAGTTCCAAGCGGGGGGTGAGCACAGATACGCAGTATTTT.

The rearrangement uses TRBV5-1 and TRBJ1-4, with D possibly being TRBD1 (6 bases). Germline values: CDR1 SGHRS, CDR2 YFSETQ. Trimming stripped 5 bases from V and 6 bases from J, with 11 bases between. The CDR3 is 13 amino acids. In DNA, the CDR3 is TGCGCCAGCAGAGTGACAGGCGATGAAAAACTGTTTTTT. Protein sequence: CASRVTGDEKLFF.

J is TRBJ2-1 and V is TRBV27, with 13 bases lining up with TRBD2. Germline V gives CDR1 MNHEY, CDR2 SMNVEV (reference sequence). The V segment lost 8 bases and the J segment 8 bases; nucleotides outside the gene matches: 30. CDR3 length: 22 amino acids. The CDR3 spells CASVPRDRGPSGTSGTGDEQFF. For the CDR3, the DNA is TGTGCCAGCGTCCCCCGGGACAGGGGTCCGTCTGGGACTAGCGGGACAGGAGATGAGCAGTTCTTC.

The rearrangement joins TRBV11-1 to TRBJ2-7, with D possibly being TRBD1 (6 bases). Trimming took 5 bases from V and 3 from J, leaving 14 bases between them. CDR1 is SGHAT, CDR2 FQDESV, per germline (reference sequence). This CDR3 has 14 amino acids. CDR3 amino acids: CASSMTGSFYEQYF. CDR3 bases: TGTGCCAGCAGCATGACAGGAAGTTTCTACGAGCAGTACTTC.

The chain combines TRBV10-2 with TRBJ2-7; 9 positions agree with TRBD1. CDR3 length equals 14 residues. Germline V gene lookup returns CDR1 WSHSY and CDR2 SAAADI. Trimming took 6 bases from V and 7 from J; bases not matched to a gene: 10. The CDR3 coding sequence is TGCGCCAGCAGCTCCCGGGACAGGGTCAAGGAGCAGTACTTC. It encodes CASSSRDRVKEQYF.

This clone came up once. The identical CDR3 is also encoded by other nucleotide sequences in the sample. The CDR3, as DNA: TGCGCCAGCAGCTTGGTTGGAGGGGGGGGGCAAGAGACCCAGTACTTC. Amino acids: CASSLVGGGGQETQYF. V is TRBV5-1 and J is TRBJ2-5, with D possibly TRBD2 on 7 matching bases. Trimming removed 0 bases at V and 2 bases at J, with 14 bases between. The length of the CDR3 is 16 residues. Germline CDR1 and CDR2: SGHRS and YFSETQ.

This chain uses TRBV9 with TRBJ1-3; D is uncertain. The CDR3 is 17 residues long. With 0 bases removed from V and 0 bases from J, the gap between germline ends came to 13 bases. Germline V CDR1 and CDR2: SGDLS, YYNGEE. The DNA of the CDR3 is TGTGCCAGCAGCGTAGGGTCGATGCGGTACTCTGGAAACACCATATATTTT. It encodes CASSVGSMRYSGNTIYF.

The CDR3 is CASSQDWGILSYEQYF. The DNA for the CDR3 is TGCGCCAGCAGCCAAGATTGGGGGATCCTCTCCTACGAGCAGTACTTC. This chain joins TRBV4-3 and TRBJ2-7; D may match TRBD1 or TRBD2 (5 bases each). V lost 0 bases and J 0 bases, leaving 12 bases between the germline ends. The germline V gene encodes CDR1 LGHNA and CDR2 YSLEER. The CDR3 contains 16 residues.